A selection of T cell receptor beta chains follows, all from one sample in a study of early stage breast cancer tumors. TCRdb's copy holds only in-frame clones and misses some; the assay was immunoSEQ multiplex PCR. This sample yields tens of thousands of clones, of which around three quarters are seen a single time; around 3.7% belongs to the top ten. Sequencing was carried out using blood. The receptors derive from a person aged 25 to 45 with breast cancer. Each CDR3 is given with its conserved first and last residue. Fields, in order: J gene, D gene, clone size, V gene, CDR3 length, CDR3 protein, CDR3 DNA. D genes are given only for firm matches. Some rows have no size entry. The others give once, few or many, or a class for an expanded clone.

TRBJ2-1 TRBD2 NA TRBV5-4 16 CASSSGGGGAYNEQFF TGTGCCAGCTCCTCCGGGGGGGGAGGGGCCTACAATGAGCAGTTCTTC
TRBJ1-1 NA NA TRBV11-2 14 CASSWIGVNTEAFF TGTGCCAGCAGTTGGATAGGGGTGAACACTGAAGCTTTCTTT
TRBJ1-5 NA NA TRBV29-1 14 CSVQEGGSNQPQHF TGCAGCGTACAGGAGGGGGGGAGCAATCAGCCCCAGCATTTT
TRBJ2-3 NA once TRBV25-1 13 CASSELGSDTQYF TGTGCCAGCAGTGAATTGGGTTCCGATACGCAGTATTTT
TRBJ2-3 NA NA TRBV19 11 CASSQGHTQYF TGTGCCAGTAGTCAGGGTCATACGCAGTATTTT
TRBJ2-7 TRBD1 NA TRBV4-1 13 CASSQVTGGEQYF TGCGCCAGCAGCCAAGTGACAGGGGGTGAGCAGTACTTC
TRBJ1-2 NA once TRBV5-4 14 CASSLWGTGFGYTF TGTGCCAGCAGCTTGTGGGGGACCGGTTTCGGCTACACCTTC
TRBJ1-2 NA NA TRBV7-2 14 CASSLEPGNYGYTF TGTGCCAGCAGCTTAGAGCCAGGAAACTATGGCTACACCTTC
TRBJ2-1 TRBD2 NA TRBV9 14 CASSATSGTGEQFF TGTGCCAGCAGCGCGACTAGCGGTACAGGTGAGCAGTTCTTC
TRBJ2-7 NA NA TRBV11-2 14 CASSSRASSYEQYF TGTGCCAGCAGCTCCCGGGCCTCCTCCTACGAGCAGTACTTC
TRBJ1-2 NA NA TRBV6-5 13 CASSAHANYGYTF TGTGCCAGCAGTGCACACGCTAACTATGGCTACACCTTC
TRBJ1-2 TRBD1 NA TRBV18 14 CASSAQGRREGYTF TGTGCCAGCTCAGCACAGGGGCGGCGCGAAGGCTACACCTTC
TRBJ2-3 NA NA TRBV7-2 16 CASSHRDSFEPATQYF TGTGCCAGCAGCCACCGGGACTCATTTGAGCCAGCCACGCAGTATTTT
TRBJ2-1 NA NA TRBV6-1 15 CASSPPAGSYNEQFF TGTGCCAGCTCCCCCCCAGCAGGGAGCTACAATGAGCAGTTCTTC
TRBJ1-5 NA NA TRBV7-2 13 CASSLISNQPQHF TGTGCCAGCAGCTTAATTAGCAATCAGCCCCAGCATTTT
TRBJ2-2 TRBD1 NA TRBV11-3 17 CASSLGAGTGYTKELFF TGTGCCAGCAGCTTAGGGGCCGGGACAGGTTATACGAAGGAGCTGTTTTTT
TRBJ1-2 TRBD1 few TRBV9 14 CASSETGVENGYTF TGTGCCAGCAGCGAGACAGGGGTGGAGAATGGCTACACCTTC
TRBJ1-2 NA NA TRBV5-8 15 CASSLGSGANYGYTF TGTGCCAGCAGCTTGGGGTCAGGGGCTAACTATGGCTACACCTTC
TRBJ2-7 TRBD1 NA TRBV18 16 CASSPLDRVPSYEQYF TGTGCCAGCTCACCGCTGGACAGGGTCCCCTCCTACGAGCAGTACTTC
TRBJ2-1 TRBD2 NA TRBV4-2 15 CASRIAGGLVDEQFF TGTGCCAGCAGGATAGCGGGAGGGCTTGTGGATGAGCAGTTCTTC
TRBJ2-1 NA once TRBV11-3 12 CASSLAYNEQFF TGTGCCAGCAGCTTAGCTTACAATGAGCAGTTCTTC
TRBJ2-5 NA NA TRBV27 13 CASSSGVLETQYF TGTGCCAGCAGTTCTGGGGTTTTAGAGACCCAGTACTTC
TRBJ1-1 NA NA TRBV5-1 16 CASSLGRAFGNTEAFF TGCGCCAGCAGCTTGGGGCGGGCATTTGGGAACACTGAAGCTTTCTTT
TRBJ2-5 TRBD2 NA TRBV2 18 CASYQGLAGGPGGETQYF TGTGCCAGCTACCAGGGACTAGCGGGAGGTCCGGGAGGAGAGACCCAGTACTTC